The 24 T cell receptor beta chains reported below all come from one sample, sequenced in a study of CD8+ T cells in alopecia areata. Stated treatment: oral pan-JAK inhibitor, 5-10 mg twice daily. RNA was extracted and reverse transcribed into cDNA as the sequencing template. Data came from immunoSEQ multiplex PCR; TCRdb stores just in-frame clones and leaves some out. The sample includes about 210,000 clones, about 50% of them seen just once. Sequences were derived from CD4+ T cells sorted from blood, sampled at week 4, from a patient treated with tofacitinib. All receptors derive from a human donor with alopecia areata.

The chain carries TRBV30 and TRBJ2-6; D is ambiguous. Between the trimmed V and J ends, which lost 2 bases and 11 bases, there was a span of 25 bases. Germline CDR1 and CDR2: GTSNPN and SVGIG (reference sequence). The CDR3 is 17 residues long. The CDR3 spells CAWSPGPMPVITDVLTF. The CDR3 nucleotides read TGTGCCTGGAGTCCAGGTCCCATGCCAGTTATCACCGACGTCCTGACTTTC.

The chain joins TRBV6-1 to TRBJ2-5; the D gene is possibly TRBD2 (5 bases). Germline CDR1 MNHNS, CDR2 SASEGT. V shed 8 bases and J shed 5 bases, with 18 bases lying between them. This CDR3 is 14 amino acids long. CDR3 sequence reads: CASSPFLGEETQYF. Written as DNA, the CDR3 is TGTGCCAGCTCCCCCTTCTTGGGAGAGGAGACCCAGTACTTC.

The DNA for the CDR3 is TGTGCCACCAGCAGAGCTCTAGCCCAAGAGACCCAGTACTTC. It codes for CATSRALAQETQYF. The rearrangement links TRBV15 to TRBJ2-5; weak D call: TRBD2 (5 bases). This CDR3 region has 14 residues. Germline V gives CDR1 LNHNV, CDR2 YYDKDF (reference sequence). The germline V and J ends were trimmed by 1 base and 1 base, with 7 bases remaining between them.

This sequence joins TRBV29-1 and TRBJ1-2; no reliable D call. Trimming pared 4 bases from V and 10 bases from J, leaving 4 bases between. Germline CDR1 reads SQVTM; CDR2 reads ANQGSEA. This CDR3 has 8 amino acids. As DNA, the CDR3 is TGCAGCGTTGGTTCCTACACCTTC. Its translation: CSVGSYTF.

V gene TRBV30 combines with J gene TRBJ2-5; D is perhaps TRBD1 (5 bases). V was clipped by 2 bases and J by 5 bases, with 12 bases between them. The germline CDR1 and CDR2 sequences are GTSNPN and SVGIG (reference sequence). The CDR3 totals 13 residues. The CDR3: CAWSLGVRETQYF. The CDR3 DNA sequence: TGTGCCTGGAGTTTAGGGGTGCGGGAGACCCAGTACTTC.

The V and J genes are TRBV2 and TRBJ1-3, with unresolved D. CDR3 length: 13 amino acids. Looked up from germline, CDR1 is SNHLY and CDR2 is FYNNEI. V gave up 10 bases and J gave up 1 base, with 11 bases separating them. Here the CDR3 DNA reads TGTGCCATCACCAAAGCGTCTGGAAACACCATATATTTT. Translation: CAITKASGNTIYF.

The chain carries TRBV27 and TRBJ2-3; possibly TRBD1 for D (6 bases). Trimming shortened V by 10 bases and J by 2 bases, and 19 bases separated the two germline ends. CDR1 is MNHEY and CDR2 is SMNVEV in the germline V gene (reference sequence). The CDR3 length is 15 residues. The CDR3 spells CATSGQGTITDTQYF. CDR3 sequence (DNA): TGTGCCACCTCGGGGCAGGGGACCATCACAGATACGCAGTATTTT.

For this clone: The sample holds other DNA sequences that translate to the same CDR3. This sequence joins TRBV29-1 and TRBJ1-1; D unresolved. The CDR3 length is 13 residues. The germline V and J ends were trimmed by 4 bases and 0 bases, with 9 bases remaining between them. CDR1 is SQVTM, CDR2 ANQGSEA, per germline. The CDR3 DNA follows: TGCAGCGTTGTCTATAGACTGAACACTGAAGCTTTCTTT. Translated, it gives CSVVYRLNTEAFF.

This chain joins TRBV14 and TRBJ1-6; the D gene is possibly TRBD1 (5 bases). CDR3 length: 12 amino acids. The V gene lost 1 base and the J gene lost 12 bases, with 7 bases spanning the gap. In germline, CDR1 is SGHDN, CDR2 FVKESK. Here the CDR3 DNA reads TGTGCCAGCAGCCAAGTGGGGGTACCCCTCCACTTT. This codes for CASSQVGVPLHF.

The CDR3 reads CASSLIGQGTYEQYF. CDR3 nucleotide sequence: TGTGCCAGCAGTTTAATAGGACAGGGGACCTACGAGCAGTACTTC. The V gene is TRBV28, the J gene TRBJ2-7; 9 bases are a match to TRBD1. This CDR3 spans 15 amino acids. The V segment lost 2 bases and the J segment 2 bases; nucleotides outside the gene matches: 4. Looked up from germline, CDR1 is MDHEN and CDR2 is SYDVKM.

V and J are TRBV5-1 and TRBJ2-1, with TRBD2 matching over 7 bases. Trimming cost V 4 bases and J 6 bases; bases outside gene matches: 10. The V gene's germline CDR1 is SGHRS and CDR2 YFSETQ. CDR3 size: 15 residues. The CDR3, as DNA: TGCGCCAGCAGCAATGGGGCTAGCGGACGCAATGAGCAGTTCTTC. This encodes CASSNGASGRNEQFF.

This rearrangement joins TRBV7-2 to TRBJ1-5; no reliable D call. Germline values: CDR1 SGHTA, CDR2 FQGNSA. The CDR3 has 12 amino acids. V was cut by 7 bases and J by 6 bases, with 10 bases left in between. The CDR3 sequence: CASTRGSQPQHF. The CDR3 DNA reads as TGTGCCAGCACCCGAGGGAGTCAGCCCCAGCATTTT.

J is TRBJ2-7 and V is TRBV27; 7 bases are a match to TRBD2. With V trimmed by 0 bases and J by 4 bases, 3 bases remained unmatched. CDR3 length: 14 residues. Germline V gives CDR1 MNHEY, CDR2 SMNVEV (reference sequence). The CDR3 DNA is TGTGCCAGCAGTTTATCTGGGGGGGTATACGAGCAGTACTTC. As protein: CASSLSGGVYEQYF.

This clone was found once. The chain's CDR3 is CASSRFQGGTEAFF. The CDR3 DNA follows: TGTGCCAGCAGCCGGTTCCAGGGCGGGACTGAAGCTTTCTTT. The J gene is TRBJ1-1, the V gene TRBV9, with D perhaps TRBD1 (5 bases). CDR3 length: 14 residues. V was pared by 4 bases and J by 5 bases, with 15 bases between. The germline gives CDR1 SGDLS, CDR2 YYNGEE.

This clone was seen a few times. The rearrangement uses TRBV2 and TRBJ2-3; perhaps D is TRBD1 or TRBD2 (5 bases each). Looked up from germline, CDR1 is SNHLY and CDR2 is FYNNEI. The CDR3 extends over 13 amino acids. V lost 6 bases and J lost 6, with 13 bases in between. The CDR3 DNA sequence: TGTGCCAGCAGCCGGAACCGGGGCGATACGCAGTATTTT. It yields the protein CASSRNRGDTQYF.

J is TRBJ1-3 and V is TRBV30; D ambiguous. There are 13 residues in the CDR3. CDR1 is GTSNPN, CDR2 SVGIG, per germline (reference sequence). Trimming took 1 base from V and 2 from J, leaving 6 bases between them. The CDR3 DNA is TGTGCCTGGAGTGCAGTTACTGGAAACACCATATATTTT. This sequence encodes CAWSAVTGNTIYF.

This rearrangement joins TRBV5-6 to TRBJ2-7; D call uncertain. CDR3 length: 13 residues. Germline V lookup: CDR1 SGHDT, CDR2 YYEEEE. V lost 1 base and J 3 bases, leaving 8 bases between the germline ends. The CDR3 bases are TGTGCCAGCAGCTTGTCGGCAGGCTACGAGCAGTACTTC. Translated, it gives CASSLSAGYEQYF.

The chain combines TRBV7-2 with TRBJ2-7; TRBD1 aligns across 9 bases. J lost 6 bases, V lost 5 bases, and 5 bases had no gene match. CDR1 and CDR2 from the germline V gene are SGHTA and FQGNSA. This CDR3 is built from 13 residues. DNA for the CDR3: TGTGCCAGCAGCCCAGGGACAGGGCGCGAGCAGTACTTC. Amino acids: CASSPGTGREQYF.

The gene calls are TRBV30 and TRBJ1-6; D is perhaps TRBD1 (5 bases). Per germline, CDR1 GTSNPN and CDR2 SVGIG (reference sequence). CDR3 length: 15 residues. Trimming stripped 2 bases from V and 2 bases from J, with 10 bases between. CDR3 DNA sequence: TGTGCCTGGAGTCCAGGGACGACCTATAATTCACCCCTCCACTTT. It yields the protein CAWSPGTTYNSPLHF.

V and J are TRBV29-1 and TRBJ2-3; 8 bases align to TRBD1. V dropped 4 bases and J dropped 4; count of bases not matched to a gene: 13. CDR3 length equals 16 residues. In germline, CDR1 is SQVTM, CDR2 ANQGSEA. DNA for the CDR3: TGCAGCGTTGGAGGAAGTTTAGGACAGGGCGCAGATACGCAGTATTTT. Amino acid sequence: CSVGGSLGQGADTQYF.

The V gene is TRBV30, the J gene TRBJ2-7, with 9 bases matching TRBD1. Germline CDR1 is GTSNPN and CDR2 is SVGIG (reference sequence). After removal of 2 bases from V and 0 bases from J, the junction contained 5 bases not matched to a gene. The CDR3 has 15 amino acids. The CDR3 is CAWSLGQGSSYEQYF. The DNA for the CDR3 is TGTGCCTGGAGTCTGGGACAGGGAAGCTCCTACGAGCAGTACTTC.

The V and J genes are TRBV6-6 and TRBJ1-6, with a tentative D call TRBD1 (6 bases). The CDR3 totals 14 residues. The V and J ends lost 6 bases and 10 bases respectively, with 16 bases between them. CDR1 and CDR2 (germline): MNHNY, SVGAGI (reference sequence). The CDR3 protein is CASRSPGDGSPLHF. The DNA of the CDR3 is TGTGCCAGCAGGTCGCCAGGGGATGGATCACCCCTCCACTTT.

V usage is TRBV5-1 and J usage is TRBJ2-5; no clear D gene. Trimming removed 0 bases at V and 5 bases at J, with 14 bases between. There are 15 residues in the CDR3. Looked up from germline, CDR1 is SGHRS and CDR2 is YFSETQ. This CDR3 is CASSLVALVEETQYF. DNA of the CDR3: TGCGCCAGCAGCTTGGTTGCGCTTGTGGAGGAGACCCAGTACTTC.

The chain joins TRBV29-1 to TRBJ2-3, with 7 nucleotides matching TRBD1. The CDR3 contains 13 residues. After removal of 4 bases from V and 6 bases from J, the junction contained 7 bases not matched to a gene. Germline assignment: CDR1 SQVTM and CDR2 ANQGSEA. The CDR3 bases are TGCAGCGTTGCCTTTGGACAGGCGGATACGCAGTATTTT. It codes for CSVAFGQADTQYF.